Below, 10 T cell receptor beta chains from the same sample are listed, as sequenced in a study of blood T cell repertoires in COVID-19. Profiling relied on immunoSEQ multiplex PCR, and the TCRdb table lists in-frame clones only, not all of them. This table has about 87,000 clones, approximately 89% appearing once. The material sequenced was peripheral blood. The origin of the receptors is a woman older than 75 with active COVID-19.

The V gene is TRBV7-2, the J gene TRBJ2-3, with D possibly being TRBD2 (5 bases). V dropped 1 base and J dropped 0 bases, with 8 bases sitting between them. Germline lookup yields CDR1 SGHTA and CDR2 FQGNSA. The CDR3 loop spans 15 amino acids. CDR3 sequence reads: CASSLDSGSTDTQYF. DNA of the CDR3: TGTGCCAGCAGCTTAGATTCGGGGAGCACAGATACGCAGTATTTT.

Turning to this clone: The junction differs from germline at one of its ends, possibly a read error. V and J are TRBV5-4 and TRBJ2-3, with TRBD2 matching 7 bases. CDR1 and CDR2 from the germline V gene are SGHNT and YYREEE (reference sequence). This CDR3 comprises 14 residues. This CDR3 is CASSPSGFTDAQYF. Here the CDR3 DNA reads TGTGCCAGCAGTCCTAGCGGATTCACAGATGCGCAGTATTTT.

The chain is built from TRBV3-1 (or the pseudogene TRBV3-2) and TRBJ2-1; D is possibly TRBD2 (5 bases). Germline assignment: CDR1 LGHDT and CDR2 YNNKEL (reference sequence). The CDR3 consists of 12 residues. V gave up 8 bases and J gave up 5 bases, with 10 bases separating them. The CDR3 region has the DNA TGTGCCAGCGCCCAACTAGACAATGAGCAGTTCTTC. It encodes CASAQLDNEQFF.

In this sample, this clone turned up a few times. The V gene is TRBV19, the J gene TRBJ2-7, with 7 bases identical to TRBD2. The CDR3 is made up of 14 amino acids. From germline, CDR1 is LNHDA and CDR2 SQIVND (reference sequence). J lost 5 bases, V lost 10 bases, and 14 bases had no gene match. The chain's CDR3 is CATTPGAGVHEQYF. In nucleotides, the CDR3 is TGTGCCACCACGCCCGGGGCGGGAGTTCACGAGCAGTACTTC.

The chain has TRBV19 and TRBJ2-2; TRBD1 agrees at 12 bases. The trim removed 6 bases at V and 7 bases at J, leaving 9 bases unmatched. The CDR3 has 16 amino acids. CDR1 LNHDA and CDR2 SQIVND come from the germline V gene (reference sequence). Here the CDR3 DNA reads TGTGCCAGTAGCCCAGGGACAGGGGGCCGGGGCGGGGAGCTGTTTTTT. It specifies CASSPGTGGRGGELFF.

About this clone: Sequence at one end of the junction differs from germline and may be a read error. This chain joins TRBV18 and TRBJ2-7, with 8 bases matching TRBD1. The CDR3 is made up of 15 amino acids. The germline V gene encodes CDR1 KGHSH and CDR2 LQKENI. CDR3 DNA sequence: TGTGCCAGCTCACCACTAGGGACAGGCTCCTTCGAGCAGTACTTC. Its translation is CASSPLGTGSFEQYF.

V usage is TRBV12-2 and J usage is TRBJ2-7; TRBD2 was called by the table and not checked on the DNA. TRBV12-2 is marked as a pseudogene. This CDR3 is 15 amino acids long. The CDR3 bases are TGTGCAAGTCGCTTACGAGGCGGGAGAAGAGACGAGCAGTACTTC. It yields the protein CASRLRGGRRDEQYF.

The chain is built from TRBV27 and TRBJ2-3; D is undetermined. Trimming removed 2 bases from V and 0 bases from J, with 6 bases in between. Germline CDR1 reads MNHEY; CDR2 reads SMNVEV (reference sequence). The CDR3 sequence is 14 residues long. CDR3 sequence (DNA): TGTGCCAGCAGTTTACAGGTTAGCACAGATACGCAGTATTTT. Encoded protein: CASSLQVSTDTQYF.

This clone has more than one count but fewer than ten. The V call is TRBV7-9, the J call TRBJ2-1; TRBD2 matches at 7 bases. Germline V gives CDR1 SEHNR, CDR2 FQNEAQ (reference sequence). CDR3 length equals 14 residues. Trimming took 5 bases from V and 6 from J; bases not matched to a gene: 7. CDR3 sequence: CASSVSGTTNEQFF. The CDR3 region has the DNA TGTGCCAGCAGCGTATCAGGGACTACCAATGAGCAGTTCTTC. The full variable domain, with the rest looked up from reference TRBV7-9 and TRBJ2-1, is DTGVSQNPRHKITKRGQNVTFRCDPISEHNRLYWYRQTLGQGPEFLTYFQNEAQLEKSRLLSDRFSAERPKGSFSTLEIQRTEQGDSAMYLCASSVSGTTNEQFFGPGTRLTVL.

This chain links TRBV7-2 with TRBJ2-7; 9 bases are a match to TRBD2. Per germline, CDR1 SGHTA and CDR2 FQGNSA. The CDR3 length is 19 residues. The V segment lost 1 base and the J segment 2 bases; nucleotides outside the gene matches: 15. The CDR3 reads CASSLGFLRASGNPYEQYF. CDR3 sequence (DNA): TGTGCCAGCAGCTTAGGATTTCTTAGAGCTAGCGGGAACCCCTACGAGCAGTACTTC.